This is a list of T cell receptor beta chains from one sample in a study of graft-versus-host responses after intestinal transplantation. Assay used: immunoSEQ multiplex PCR; TCRdb lists only in-frame clones, some missing. This sample has roughly 4,200 clones, with roughly 43% found just once. Sequenced material: alloreactive CD8+ T cells from a mixed lymphocyte reaction culture, taken before transplantation. These receptors originate from a human patient who was an organ donor for intestinal transplantation. Both conserved end residues are part of each CDR3. D genes are given only for firm matches. Expanded clones get a size class; other rows say once, few or many, or leave the size out.

TRBJ2-7 | NA | TRBV5-1 | NA | CASSLGHSYEQYF | TGCGCCAGCAGCTTAGGACACTCCTACGAGCAGTACTTC
TRBJ2-7 | few | TRBV19 | TRBD2 | CATPAGTSSTYEQYF | TGTGCCACCCCGGCCGGGACTAGCAGTACCTACGAGCAGTACTTC
TRBJ2-1 | NA | TRBV27 | NA | CASSSAYNEQFF | TGTGCCAGCAGTTCCGCCTACAATGAGCAGTTCTTC
TRBJ2-7 | NA | TRBV23-1 | TRBD2 | CASSHRAGEVGEQYF | TGCGCCAGCAGTCACCGAGCGGGAGAGGTCGGCGAGCAGTACTTC
TRBJ2-7 | NA | TRBV28 | TRBD2 | CASSLGTSGYEQYF | TGTGCCAGCAGTTTGGGGACTAGCGGGTACGAGCAGTACTTC
TRBJ2-7 | NA | TRBV19 | NA | CASSISGSSYEQYF | TGTGCCAGTAGTATATCGGGATCCTCCTACGAGCAGTACTTC
TRBJ2-7 | few | TRBV28 | NA | CASSLCRDWGRTYEQYF | TGTGCCAGCAGTTTATGCCGGGACTGGGGACGGACCTACGAGCAGTACTTC
TRBJ2-7 | NA | TRBV19 | TRBD1 | CASSIYGTGGYYEQYF | TGTGCCAGTAGTATCTATGGGACAGGGGGCTACTACGAGCAGTACTTC
TRBJ2-1 | few | TRBV12-5 | TRBD2 | CASAGRVAGVTNEQFF | TGTGCTAGTGCTGGGAGGGTAGCGGGAGTGACCAATGAGCAGTTCTTC
TRBJ2-1 | NA | TRBV21-1 | NA | CASQLGRPSYNEQFF | TGTGCCAGCCAACTCGGGAGGCCCTCCTACAATGAGCAGTTCTTC
TRBJ2-7 | NA | TRBV10-1 | TRBD2 | CASSERLAGGTYEQYF | TGCGCCAGCAGTGAGAGACTAGCGGGGGGGACCTACGAGCAGTACTTC
TRBJ1-5 | few | TRBV30 | NA | CAWSAAAGNQPQHF | TGTGCCTGGAGCGCGGCAGCCGGCAATCAGCCCCAGCATTTT
TRBJ2-5 | NA | TRBV15 | NA | CATSSVAKETQYF | TGTGCCACCAGCAGTGTAGCTAAAGAGACCCAGTACTTC
TRBJ1-6 | NA | TRBV11-2 | NA | CASSPLEGSPLHF | TGTGCCAGCAGCCCACTCGAGGGTTCACCCCTCCACTTT
TRBJ2-1 | NA | TRBV6-5 | NA | CASSEPGHLGEQFF | TGTGCCAGCAGTGAACCGGGACACCTCGGTGAGCAGTTCTTC
TRBJ2-7 | few | TRBV7-8 | TRBD2 | CASTFSGGQHF | TGTGCCAGCACCTTTTCGGGAGGGCAGCACTTC
TRBJ1-1 | NA | TRBV10-1 | NA | CASSEEGRVTEAFF | TGCGCCAGCAGTGAGGAAGGGAGGGTCACTGAAGCTTTCTTT
TRBJ1-4 | NA | TRBV9 | NA | CASSASFRSRDEKLFF | TGTGCCAGCAGCGCCTCGTTTAGGTCCCGGGATGAAAAACTGTTTTTT
TRBJ2-7 | NA | TRBV6-5 | TRBD1 | CASSYPGTGVGEQYF | TGTGCCAGCAGTTACCCTGGGACAGGGGTGGGTGAGCAGTACTTC
TRBJ2-7 | medium-sized | TRBV19 | TRBD2 | CASSPGASGYYEQYF | TGTGCCAGTAGTCCCGGGGCTAGCGGGTACTACGAGCAGTACTTC
TRBJ2-6 | NA | TRBV19 | NA | CASSSIRTKSQSRANVLTF | TGTGCCAGTAGTTCAATTCGGACAAAATCACAAAGTCGGGCCAACGTCCTGACTTTC
TRBJ2-1 | few | TRBV4-2 | TRBD2 | CASSQDWAGGRENEQFF | TGTGCCAGCAGCCAAGATTGGGCGGGAGGGCGGGAAAATGAGCAGTTCTTC
TRBJ2-3 | medium-sized | TRBV7-3 | NA | CASSFHLRDTQYF | TGTGCCAGCAGCTTCCATCTGAGAGATACGCAGTATTTT
TRBJ1-5 | few | TRBV5-4 | TRBD1 | CASSTRTGWNQPQHF | TGTGCCAGCAGCACTAGGACAGGGTGGAATCAGCCCCAGCATTTT
TRBJ2-7 | medium-sized | TRBV6-1 | TRBD2 | CAGREGGEQYF | TGTGCCGGACGGGAGGGTGGGGAGCAGTACTTC
TRBJ2-1 | NA | TRBV4-2 | NA | CASSQVTWTKAPDSSYNEQFF | TGTGCCAGCAGCCAAGTGACCTGGACTAAGGCCCCCGATAGCTCCTACAATGAGCAGTTCTTC
TRBJ2-1 | NA | TRBV7-3 | TRBD1 | CASGIGTGGYNEQFF | TGTGCCAGCGGGATCGGGACAGGGGGCTACAATGAGCAGTTCTTC
TRBJ1-4 | NA | TRBV10-3 | NA | CAISRTATNEKLFF | TGTGCCATCAGTAGGACAGCGACTAATGAAAAACTGTTTTTT
TRBJ1-2 | large | TRBV4-1 | NA | CASSQQGRSNYGYTF | TGCGCCAGCAGCCAACAGGGCCGTTCTAACTATGGCTACACCTTC
TRBJ2-1 | NA | TRBV7-9 | NA | CASSFANGEYEQFF | TGTGCCAGCAGCTTCGCCAATGGAGAATATGAGCAGTTCTTC
TRBJ1-1 | few | TRBV7-9 | NA | CASSLFERTTEAFF | TGTGCCAGCAGCTTATTCGAGCGAACCACTGAAGCTTTCTTT
TRBJ2-7 | NA | TRBV28 | TRBD1 | CASRTGGQSYEQYF | TGTGCCAGCAGGACAGGGGGACAGAGCTACGAGCAGTACTTC
TRBJ1-1 | once | TRBV29-1 | NA | CSAHFAGVTLNTEAFF | TGCAGCGCCCACTTTGCGGGGGTCACCTTAAACACTGAAGCTTTCTTT
TRBJ2-1 | NA | TRBV7-9 | NA | CASWGDYNEQFF | TGTGCCAGCTGGGGCGACTACAATGAGCAGTTCTTC
TRBJ1-1 | NA | TRBV7-9 | NA | CASSLAKGRGIEAFF | TGTGCCAGCAGCTTAGCGAAGGGAAGGGGGATTGAAGCTTTCTTT
TRBJ2-1 | NA | TRBV7-9 | TRBD1 | CASSRTGGEYNEQFF | TGTGCCAGCAGTCGGACAGGGGGTGAATACAATGAGCAGTTCTTC
TRBJ2-7 | few | TRBV18 | NA | CASSRSYEQYF | TGTGCCAGCTCTCGCTCCTACGAGCAGTACTTC
TRBJ2-7 | few | TRBV6-4 | NA | CASSDADYEQYF | TGTGCCAGCAGTGACGCGGACTACGAGCAGTACTTC
TRBJ2-1 | few | TRBV10-1 | NA | CASSESTSSYNEQFF | TGCGCCAGCAGTGAGTCGACTAGCTCCTACAATGAGCAGTTCTTC
TRBJ1-2 | once | TRBV10-1 | NA | CASSGTGPNYGYTF | TGCGCCAGCAGTGGAACAGGGCCTAACTATGGCTACACCTTC
TRBJ2-1 | few | TRBV28 | NA | CASSSPGGSSYNEQFF | TGTGCCAGCAGTTCCCCTGGTGGGAGCTCCTACAATGAGCAGTTCTTC
TRBJ1-2 | NA | TRBV5-6 | TRBD1 | CASSDNRGNDGYTF | TGTGCCAGCAGCGACAACAGGGGAAACGATGGCTACACCTTC
TRBJ2-3 | medium-sized | TRBV28 | NA | CASRRSYTQYF | TGTGCCAGCAGACGGTCTTATACGCAGTATTTT
TRBJ2-6 | medium-sized | TRBV5-5 | TRBD1 | CASSIGTGSVLANVLTF | TGTGCCAGCAGCATAGGGACAGGGAGTGTGTTGGCCAACGTCCTGACTTTC
TRBJ2-7 | NA | TRBV5-1 | TRBD2 | CASSLVGLAAYEQYF | TGCGCCAGCAGCTTGGTGGGACTAGCGGCCTACGAGCAGTACTTC
TRBJ2-7 | NA | TRBV19 | TRBD1 | CASSIRRDRAYEQYF | TGTGCCAGTAGTATACGCCGGGACAGGGCCTACGAGCAGTACTTC
TRBJ2-3 | once | TRBV27 | TRBD1 | CASSLLTGQGSTDTQYF | TGTGCCAGCAGTTTACTGACGGGACAGGGCAGCACAGATACGCAGTATTTT
TRBJ1-3 | few | TRBV18 | NA | CASSPHRGNTIYF | TGTGCCAGCTCACCACACAGAGGAAACACCATATATTTT
TRBJ2-7 | once | TRBV7-9 | TRBD1 | CASRQGGDEQYF | TGTGCCAGCAGACAGGGGGGCGACGAGCAGTACTTC
TRBJ2-5 | NA | TRBV27 | TRBD1 | CASSFSGTGLQETQYF | TGTGCCAGCAGTTTTAGTGGGACAGGGTTACAAGAGACCCAGTACTTC